The clone carrying this T cell receptor (beta chain) has at least ten counts. Its antigen is unidentified. A library of TCRbeta sequences, prepared with unique molecular identifiers, was generated. TCRdb analysed the PCR reads with MiXCR anew, one entry per CDR3 protein. This sample has 65,000 to 70,000 distinct CDR3 sequences, with roughly 4.9% found just once. The sample originates from a study of T-cell reconstitution after alpha-beta-depleted transplantation in children. General study findings and limits: Counts and diversity of T cells one year after transplant came mostly from newly produced T cells.

Between the trimmed V and J ends, which lost 1 base and 7 bases, there was a span of 14 bases. This CDR3 has 15 residues. The germline CDR1 and CDR2 sequences are SGHNT and YENEEA. This chain uses TRBV11-3 with TRBJ2-1, with a possible D match to TRBD2 (6 bases). The origin of this receptor is a boy younger than two who had a stem cell transplant for acute myeloid leukemia, so the T cells may come from the graft donor. The source was PBMCs, mostly from graft donor cells, collected 180 days after TCRalphabeta/CD19-depleted stem cell transplant. The CDR3 nucleotides are TGTGCCAGCAGCTTAGCCCCCCTCGGGGGTAATGAGCAGTTCTTC. Protein sequence: CASSLAPLGGNEQFF. Drawing the rest from reference TRBV11-3 and TRBJ2-1, the complete variable domain is EAGVVQSPRYKIIEKKQPVAFWCNPISGHNTLYWYLQNLGQGPELLIRYENEEAVDDSQLPKDRFSAERLKGVDSTLKIQPAELGDSAVYLCASSLAPLGGNEQFFGPGTRLTVL.